Listed here is a single T cell receptor (beta chain). This table comes from immunoSEQ multiplex PCR, and its TCRdb copy is limited to in-frame clones, with some not included. The data show 100,000 to 150,000 clones, with approximately 74% seen just once and 6% held by the top ten. This sample was taken from a study of blood T cell repertoires in COVID-19. This CDR3 spans 17 amino acids. From germline, CDR1 is MGHRA and CDR2 YSYEKL. V was clipped by 4 bases and J by 7 bases; unmatched bases: 15. J is TRBJ1-4 and V is TRBV4-1; TRBD1 matches at 7 bases. The source material was peripheral blood. The source of this sequence is a man older than 75 with COVID-19, enrolled during active disease. The CDR3 nucleotides are TGCGCCAGCAGCCCCATGCCGGGCAGGGGGGTTGGTGAAAAACTGTTTTTT. Protein product: CASSPMPGRGVGEKLFF.